Below are 25 T cell receptor beta chains sequenced from a single sample in a study of shared clonotypes between healthy human individuals. Assay: immunoSEQ multiplex PCR; the TCRdb copy retains only in-frame clones and omits some. The profile shows 1.4 million or so clones, approximately 98.5% of them singletons. The sequencing sample was made of naive CD4+ T cells sorted from blood. Subset reported: CD45RA+ positively selected. These receptors were obtained from a man aged 25 to 40 in good health.

The chain couples TRBV2 to TRBJ2-7; TRBD1 aligns across 10 bases. Germline lookup yields CDR1 SNHLY and CDR2 FYNNEI. The CDR3 runs to 16 residues. The ends lost 6 bases at V and 2 bases at J; junction bases unmatched: 10. The CDR3 nucleotides are TGTGCCAGCAGCGGGAGTGGGACAGGGGCGACCTACGAGCAGTACTTC. Amino acid sequence: CASSGSGTGATYEQYF.

The chain uses TRBV6-5 and TRBJ2-5, with a tentative D call TRBD2 (5 bases). V was pared by 2 bases and J by 13 bases, with 20 bases between. This CDR3 has 14 residues. Germline V gene lookup returns CDR1 MNHEY and CDR2 SVGAGI. CDR3 sequence: CASSYTASHSGSYF. CDR3 DNA: TGTGCCAGCAGTTACACCGCTAGCCATTCTGGTTCGTACTTC.

The chain recombines TRBV9 with TRBJ2-2, with 8 nucleotides matching TRBD1. There are 15 residues in the CDR3. V shed 3 bases and J 5 bases; nucleotides not matched to a gene: 6. Per germline, CDR1 SGDLS and CDR2 YYNGEE. CDR3 loop: CASSEQGAQTGELFF. CDR3 nucleotides: TGTGCCAGCAGCGAGCAGGGGGCACAGACCGGGGAGCTGTTTTTT.

This chain connects TRBV2 to TRBJ2-7; no clear D. The CDR3 sequence is 14 residues long. V was clipped by 6 bases and J by 5 bases, with 17 bases between them. Looked up from germline, CDR1 is SNHLY and CDR2 is FYNNEI. CDR3 nucleotide sequence: TGTGCCAGCAGCGCAGTTTCCTCCCGAGACGAGCAGTACTTC. Protein: CASSAVSSRDEQYF.

V and J are TRBV4-1 and TRBJ2-7; 13 bases fit TRBD2. The CDR3 spans 18 residues. Germline CDR1 reads MGHRA; CDR2 reads YSYEKL. Trimming removed 3 bases from V and 4 bases from J; junction bases left unmatched: 12. The CDR3 nucleotides read TGCGCCAGCAGCCACCGACTCTGGACTAGCGGGAGTCTTTACGAGCAGTACTTC. Its protein is CASSHRLWTSGSLYEQYF.

The rearrangement uses TRBV29-1 and TRBJ1-4; D unresolved. Trimming removed 6 bases at V and 0 bases at J, with 11 bases between. Germline CDR1 reads SQVTM; CDR2 reads ANQGSEA. There are 14 residues in the CDR3. CDR3 nucleotide sequence: TGCAGCGTCGGAGGGTTCTCAACTAATGAAAAACTGTTTTTT. This translates into CSVGGFSTNEKLFF. Using reference TRBV29-1 and TRBJ1-4 for the parts outside the CDR3, the full variable domain is SAVISQKPSRDICQRGTSLTIQCQVDSQVTMMFWYRQQPGQSLTLIATANQGSEATYESGFVIDKFPISRPNLTFSTLTVSNMSPEDSSIYLCSVGGFSTNEKLFFGSGTQLSVL.

The chain couples TRBV7-9 to TRBJ2-1, with TRBD2 matching 13 bases. V trimming: 5 bases; J trimming: 8 bases; junction bases outside the gene matches: 9. The CDR3 spans 16 residues. Germline V gene lookup returns CDR1 SEHNR and CDR2 FQNEAQ (reference sequence). As DNA, the CDR3 is TGTGCCAGCAGCCGCGGACTAGCGGGAGTCGGGGATGAGCAGTTCTTC. Protein product: CASSRGLAGVGDEQFF.

The gene calls are TRBV6-1 and TRBJ2-3; 9 bases match TRBD1. The ends lost 3 bases at V and 5 bases at J; junction bases unmatched: 9. CDR3 length: 16 amino acids. The germline V gene has CDR1 MNHNS and CDR2 SASEGT. The CDR3 spells CASSDHQGQGIDTQYF. The DNA for the CDR3 is TGTGCCAGCAGTGACCATCAAGGACAGGGGATAGATACGCAGTATTTT.

This chain links TRBV6-6 with TRBJ2-5; D possibly corresponds to TRBD2 (6 bases). The CDR3 extends over 15 amino acids. The germline V and J ends were trimmed by 2 bases and 2 bases, with 12 bases remaining between them. The V gene's germline CDR1 is MNHNY and CDR2 SVGAGI (reference sequence). CDR3 sequence reads: CASSYRPGTQETQYF. In nucleotides, the CDR3 is TGTGCCAGCAGTTACCGTCCCGGGACTCAAGAGACCCAGTACTTC.

The chain links TRBV5-5 to TRBJ2-1, with a weak D call TRBD2 (5 bases). This CDR3 comprises 14 residues. CDR1 is SGHKS, CDR2 YYEKEE, per germline (reference sequence). Trimming cost V 0 bases and J 3 bases, with 7 bases left between them. The CDR3 spells CASSLGRDYNEQFF. Here the CDR3 DNA reads TGTGCCAGCAGCTTGGGACGGGACTACAATGAGCAGTTCTTC.

This clone was seen once. The DNA of the CDR3 is TGTGCCACCAGCAGAGATCGGTTTGGGGTAAATGAGCAGTTCTTC. This encodes CATSRDRFGVNEQFF. The chain joins TRBV15 to TRBJ2-1; D gene unclear. V was shortened by 0 bases and J by 7 bases, with 13 bases between the two germline ends. CDR1 LNHNV and CDR2 YYDKDF come from the germline V gene (reference sequence). This CDR3 comprises 15 residues.

The V and J genes are TRBV6-5 and TRBJ1-3; no reliable D call. Germline V gives CDR1 MNHEY, CDR2 SVGAGI. The CDR3 sequence is 13 residues long. Trimming shortened V by 6 bases and J by 1 base, and 7 bases separated the two germline ends. CDR3: CASSKSSGNTIYF. Written as DNA, the CDR3 is TGTGCCAGCAGCAAGAGTTCTGGAAACACCATATATTTT.

V usage is TRBV6-1 and J usage is TRBJ2-1, with 7 bases lining up with TRBD1. V trimming: 5 bases; J trimming: 5 bases; junction bases outside the gene matches: 9. In germline, CDR1 is MNHNS, CDR2 SASEGT. The CDR3 extends over 15 amino acids. This chain's CDR3 is CASSTYGTANNEQFF. The DNA of the CDR3 is TGTGCCAGCAGTACATACGGGACAGCTAACAATGAGCAGTTCTTC.

This chain uses TRBV9 with TRBJ2-7; 11 bases agree with TRBD2. The CDR3 loop spans 19 amino acids. Trimming cost V 0 bases and J 6 bases; bases outside gene matches: 17. Germline CDR1 and CDR2: SGDLS and YYNGEE. Here the CDR3 DNA reads TGTGCCAGCAGCGTAGCCTTGGGGGGTAGCGGGAGGGGCGCGGTCGAGCAGTACTTC. It is translated as CASSVALGGSGRGAVEQYF.

The V and J genes are TRBV10-2 and TRBJ1-2; D gene ambiguous. The ends were cut back, 0 bases at V and 4 bases at J, with 12 bases in the middle. The CDR3 has 15 amino acids. Looked up from germline, CDR1 is WSHSY and CDR2 is SAAADI. The CDR3 nucleotides are TGCGCCAGCAGTGAGTCGACGGTGGCCATCTATGGCTACACCTTC. Translation gives CASSESTVAIYGYTF.

The chain combines TRBV7-3 with TRBJ1-1; the match to TRBD1 covers 9 bases. The junction had 13 bases not matched to a gene; V was cut back by 4 bases and J by 4 bases. The CDR3 contains 17 residues. Germline-derived CDR1 and CDR2 are SGHTA and FQGTGA. For the CDR3, the DNA is TGTGCCAGCAGCTCGGACAGGGGATTAGTCCGGCGCACTGAAGCTTTCTTT. Amino acid sequence: CASSSDRGLVRRTEAFF.

The chain combines TRBV29-1 with TRBJ2-3; 7 bases fit TRBD1. J gave up 2 bases and V 5 bases, and 4 bases lay outside the gene matches. This CDR3 contains 13 residues. CDR1 is SQVTM, CDR2 ANQGSEA, per germline. The CDR3 loop reads CSVKGTATDTQYF. As DNA, the CDR3 is TGCAGCGTTAAGGGGACAGCCACAGATACGCAGTATTTT.

V gene TRBV18 combines with J gene TRBJ1-2; possibly TRBD1 for D (5 bases). Germline CDR1 and CDR2: KGHSH and LQKENI. V shed 3 bases and J shed 7 bases, with 15 bases lying between them. CDR3 length equals 14 residues. The CDR3 sequence: CASSPPGGSSGYTF. In nucleotides, the CDR3 is TGTGCCAGCTCACCCCCCGGGGGTAGCTCTGGCTACACCTTC.

The table lists this clone with a count of one. The chain recombines TRBV28 with TRBJ2-2; 9 nucleotides align to TRBD1. With V trimmed by 1 base and J by 1 base, 10 bases remained unmatched. The length of the CDR3 is 19 residues. The V gene's germline CDR1 is MDHEN and CDR2 SYDVKM. DNA for the CDR3: TGTGCCAGCAGTTTATACTTTCTAGGGACAGGGCGGAACACCGGGGAGCTGTTTTTT. It encodes CASSLYFLGTGRNTGELFF. The variable domain in full, with the rest retrieved from reference TRBV28 and TRBJ2-2, is DVKVTQSSRYLVKRTGEKVFLECVQDMDHENMFWYRQDPGLGLRLIYFSYDVKMKEKGDIPEGYSVSREKKERFSLILESASTNQTSMYLCASSLYFLGTGRNTGELFFGEGSRLTVL.

The chain is built from TRBV7-2 and TRBJ1-1; 9 bases agree with TRBD1. The CDR3 is made up of 15 amino acids. The ends lost 5 bases at V and 4 bases at J; junction bases unmatched: 8. Germline CDR1 reads SGHTA; CDR2 reads FQGNSA. CDR3 region: CASSLSRTGATEAFF. In DNA, the CDR3 is TGTGCCAGCAGCCTCTCCCGGACAGGGGCCACTGAAGCTTTCTTT.

The chain combines TRBV11-2 with TRBJ2-7; weak D call: TRBD1 (5 bases). The V end was cut by 1 base, the J end by 0 bases, with 10 bases between. The CDR3 totals 15 residues. Germline V gene data show CDR1 as SGHAT and CDR2 as FQNNGV. CDR3 DNA sequence: TGTGCCAGCAGCTTAGTTCCAGGGCGCTCCTACGAGCAGTACTTC. Translation gives CASSLVPGRSYEQYF.

This chain joins TRBV19 and TRBJ2-3; unclear D gene. This CDR3 is built from 15 residues. V gave up 3 bases and J gave up 2 bases, with 12 bases separating them. CDR1 is LNHDA, CDR2 SQIVND, per germline (reference sequence). CDR3 residues: CASSMLGSYTDTQYF. The CDR3 region has the DNA TGTGCCAGTAGTATGCTAGGCTCCTACACAGATACGCAGTATTTT.

The rearrangement uses TRBV28 and TRBJ2-1; D may be TRBD2 (6 bases). Trimming left V 4 bases short and J 0 bases short, with 16 bases between. The CDR3 runs 17 residues. Germline V lookup: CDR1 MDHEN, CDR2 SYDVKM. CDR3: CASSSSTRPSSYNEQFF. The DNA for the CDR3 is TGTGCCAGCAGTTCGTCGACTAGACCGAGCTCCTACAATGAGCAGTTCTTC.

The V and J genes are TRBV7-3 and TRBJ2-2; the D is unclear. CDR1 and CDR2 from the germline V gene are SGHTA and FQGTGA. V lost 3 bases and J 3 bases, leaving 11 bases between the germline ends. This CDR3 has 15 residues. The CDR3 sequence is CASSFTPKDTGELFF. The CDR3, as DNA: TGTGCCAGCAGCTTTACCCCGAAGGACACCGGGGAGCTGTTTTTT.

About this clone itself: Within the sample, other DNA sequences also encode this same CDR3. CDR3 residues: CASSLTDYNEQFF. In DNA, the CDR3 is TGTGCCAGCAGCTTGACAGACTACAATGAGCAGTTCTTC. The rearrangement joins TRBV7-3 to TRBJ2-1; a possible D gene is TRBD1 (5 bases). In germline, CDR1 is SGHTA, CDR2 FQGTGA. The CDR3 is 13 residues long. Trimming left V 3 bases short and J 3 bases short, with 6 bases between.